The TCR beta chain under discussion was sequenced for a study of CD8 T cells in ankylosing spondylitis. Points from the study as a whole: Reportedly, significant enrichment of disease-linked clones occurred in matched ankylosing spondylitis synovial fluid. CD8+ disease-linked clones were present at relatively low frequencies in blood. Roughly eight highly homologous variants formed a TCR beta motif that appeared characteristic of ankylosing spondylitis blood.

On this clonotype: Its target is not known.

The CDR3 totals 14 residues. CDR1 and CDR2 (germline): SNHLY, FYNNEI. V lost 7 bases, J lost 2 bases, and 6 bases stayed unmatched. Each CDR3 protein gets one entry after TCRdb re-called the 5' RACE reads with MiXCR. The data contain approximately 250,000 distinct CDR3 sequences, 10% of them singletons. The sequence derives from a male donor with ankylosing spondylitis or in good health (not recorded which). The sequenced sample consisted of blood, either unsorted or a sorted T cell fraction (not recorded which). The V gene is TRBV2, the J gene TRBJ1-1; 8 bases are shared with TRBD1. The CDR3 here is CASIQGAVNTEAFF. The CDR3 nucleotides read TGTGCCAGCATCCAGGGGGCGGTCAACACTGAAGCTTTCTTT.